The clone carrying this TCR beta chain was detected many times. Antigen: not known. The record originates from a study of T-cell memory formation after mild COVID-19. Study-wide findings and caveats: Among clones contracting day 15 to 85, CD4/CD8 was balanced, whereas later expanders leaned CD4+. Some clones that responded were present in memory (sampled pre-infection), which suggests cross-reactive memory joined.

Libraries for TCRalpha and TCRbeta carried sample barcodes and unique molecular identifiers via 5'RACE. MiXCR, run by TCRdb on the 5' RACE reads, gives a single entry per CDR3 protein. Among about 430,000 distinct CDR3 sequences listed, around 24% were seen once. There are 16 residues in the CDR3. V lost 6 bases to trimming and J lost 2 bases, with 19 bases between them. CDR1 is MGHDK and CDR2 is SYGVNS in the germline V gene. This receptor was obtained from an adult woman who had mild COVID-19 (a few samples of this study predate the infection). Cell type and time point are not known. Sample: PBMCs or a T cell subset sorted from them (not recorded which). The gene calls are TRBV25-1 and TRBJ2-5; perhaps D is TRBD1 or TRBD2 (5 bases each). CDR3 nucleotide sequence: TGTGCCAGCAGCCCCCGGTTGGGGACGCAACAAGAGACCCAGTACTTC. It specifies CASSPRLGTQQETQYF.